The clone carrying this TCR beta chain appeared a single time. Assay used: immunoSEQ multiplex PCR; TCRdb lists only in-frame clones, some missing. Here the sample spans 300,000 or so clones, roughly nine tenths being singletons. V was trimmed by 3 bases and J by 2 bases, leaving 8 bases between them. The germline gives CDR1 KGHSH, CDR2 LQKENI. The CDR3 spans 14 residues. The cohort comprised adults aged about 18 to 89 years residing in 20 to 30 US areas. The sample is drawn from a study of blood T cell repertoires in COVID-19. Sequenced input: PBMCs or T cells enriched from blood (not recorded which). The chain recombines TRBV18 with TRBJ1-5; no firm D call. This clonotype was obtained from a woman aged 25 to 45 who had recovered from COVID-19. This CDR3 is CASSPRQGNQPQHF. The CDR3 nucleotides read TGTGCCAGCTCACCGCGCCAGGGCAATCAGCCCCAGCATTTT.